This entry lists 25 T cell receptor beta chains sequenced from one sample in a study of T cell repertoires in cytomegalovirus infection. Their recognized antigens are unknown. TCRdb re-called the reads with MiXCR, one entry per CDR3 protein. The data hold under 450,000 distinct CDR3 sequences, with around a third observed a single time. Sequenced material: cultured PBMCs, taken from culture after CMV antigen stimulation. The source is a human donor in good health (CMV status not recorded). Some clones in this sample may be carry-over from other donors' samples.

This clonotype was seen many times. The V call is TRBV7-9, the J call TRBJ2-5, with 10 bases fitting TRBD1. This CDR3 comprises 15 residues. With V trimmed by 1 base and J by 4 bases, 3 bases remained unmatched. Germline V gene sequence: CDR1 SEHNR, CDR2 FQNEAQ (reference sequence). The CDR3, as DNA: TGTGCCAGCAGCTTAGTGGGACAGGGGCGAGAGACCCAGTACTTC. Its protein product is CASSLVGQGRETQYF.

The rearrangement uses TRBV6-1 and TRBJ2-7; D unresolved. This CDR3 spans 11 amino acids. CDR1 is MNHNS, CDR2 SASEGT, per germline. This CDR3 reads CASSEARQQVV. The CDR3 DNA is TGTGCCAGCAGTGAAGCTCGTCAGCAGGTTGTC.

This clonotype has just a few counts. The gene calls are TRBV6-6 and TRBJ2-1, with 12 bases lining up with TRBD2. This CDR3 spans 17 amino acids. The germline gives CDR1 MNHNY, CDR2 SVGAGI (reference sequence). V lost 7 bases, J lost 7 bases, and 14 bases stayed unmatched. The CDR3 nucleotides are TGTGCCAGCACTTATGGGGGACTAGCGGGCCAACGGAATGAGCAGTTCTTC. This translates into CASTYGGLAGQRNEQFF.

This sequence joins TRBV7-6 and TRBJ1-5, with D possibly TRBD1 on 6 matching bases. This CDR3 has 14 residues. V lost 1 base to trimming and J lost 5 bases, with 9 bases between them. Germline V gives CDR1 SGHVS, CDR2 FNYEAQ. CDR3 residues: CASSLGAGDQPQHF. CDR3 nucleotides: TGTGCCAGCAGCTTAGGGGCAGGGGATCAGCCCCAGCATTTT.

The chain has TRBV4-1 and TRBJ1-1; 8 bases fit TRBD1. CDR3 length: 14 amino acids. The ends lost 5 bases at V and 5 bases at J; junction bases unmatched: 7. Germline loops: CDR1 MGHRA, CDR2 YSYEKL. The CDR3 sequence is CASSTQGANTEAFF. CDR3 bases: TGCGCCAGCAGCACTCAGGGGGCGAATACTGAAGCTTTCTTT.

This clonotype was counted a few times. The chain has TRBV7-2 and TRBJ2-5; 11 nucleotides line up with TRBD2. The CDR3 has 19 residues. V lost 3 bases to trimming and J lost 2 bases; unmatched junction nucleotides: 14. Germline V gives CDR1 SGHTA, CDR2 FQGNSA. This CDR3 reads CASSFSTSGTTSKQETQYF. The CDR3 DNA sequence: TGTGCCAGCAGCTTTTCGACTAGCGGGACTACCTCGAAACAAGAGACCCAGTACTTC.

This clonotype was counted a few times. The chain employs TRBV4-3 and TRBJ2-2; unclear D gene. Trimming removed 2 bases from V and 2 bases from J, with 9 bases in between. CDR3 size: 15 residues. From germline, CDR1 is LGHNA and CDR2 YSLEER. The CDR3 DNA follows: TGCGCCAGCAGCCAAACTCCGATTAACACCGGGGAGCTGTTTTTT. It encodes CASSQTPINTGELFF.

This clonotype was seen repeatedly, ten times or more. J is TRBJ1-4 and V is TRBV12-3 or TRBV12-4; 8 bases match TRBD1. The CDR3 is made up of 16 amino acids. J gave up 8 bases and V 7 bases, and 15 bases lay outside the gene matches. The CDR3 DNA is TGTGCCAGCACTCCCGGTATAGGACAGGGAGGAGAAAAACTGTTTTTT. Translating gives CASTPGIGQGGEKLFF.

This sequence joins TRBV7-2 and TRBJ2-3; TRBD2 agrees at 12 bases. This CDR3 comprises 18 residues. V dropped 0 bases and J dropped 4; count of bases not matched to a gene: 8. The germline V gene encodes CDR1 SGHTA and CDR2 FQGNSA. CDR3 nucleotide sequence: TGTGCCAGCAGCTTAGCGAGGCTAGCGGGAGGGCCAGCAGATACGCAGTATTTT. This encodes CASSLARLAGGPADTQYF. The whole variable domain, remainder taken from reference TRBV7-2 and TRBJ2-3, is GAGVSQSPSNKVTEKGKDVELRCDPISGHTALYWYRQSLGQGLEFLIYFQGNSAPDKSGLPSDRFSAERTGGSVSTLTIQRTQQEDSAVYLCASSLARLAGGPADTQYFGPGTRLTVL.

This chain links TRBV29-1 with TRBJ1-2; D is unclear. CDR3 length: 15 amino acids. Trimming took off 1 base at V and 0 bases at J, with 12 bases between the two ends. CDR1 is SQVTM, CDR2 ANQGSEA, per germline. The DNA of the CDR3 is TGCAGCGTTGAAGTGGCGGGTCAGGCTAACTATGGCTACACCTTC. It specifies CSVEVAGQANYGYTF.

CDR3 protein: CASSGGQGTDGYTF. The CDR3 region has the DNA TGTGCCAGCAGTGGAGGGCAGGGTACGGATGGCTACACCTTC. The genes are TRBV28 and TRBJ1-2; tentatively, D is TRBD1 (5 bases). CDR1 MDHEN and CDR2 SYDVKM come from the germline V gene. Trimming took 5 bases from V and 6 from J, leaving 16 bases between them. CDR3 length: 14 residues.

This clonotype has just one count. The chain is built from TRBV29-1 and TRBJ1-2; D may be TRBD1 (5 bases). This CDR3 contains 13 residues. CDR1 and CDR2 from the germline V gene are SQVTM and ANQGSEA. Trimming left V 5 bases short and J 0 bases short, with 10 bases between. The CDR3 bases are TGCAGCGTTTTTGGACAATCTAACTATGGCTACACCTTC. It is translated as CSVFGQSNYGYTF. Based on the CDR3 plus reference TRBV29-1 and TRBJ1-2, the full variable domain is SAVISQKPSRDICQRGTSLTIQCQVDSQVTMMFWYRQQPGQSLTLIATANQGSEATYESGFVIDKFPISRPNLTFSTLTVSNMSPEDSSIYLCSVFGQSNYGYTFGSGTRLTVV.

The rearrangement links TRBV6-2 or TRBV6-3 to TRBJ2-5; D is ambiguous. The CDR3 is made up of 12 amino acids. Germline lookup yields CDR1 MNHEY and CDR2 SVGEGT. V dropped 6 bases and J dropped 5 bases, with 10 bases sitting between them. The CDR3 bases are TGTGCCAGCAGGGCCCCCTCGGAGACCCAGTACTTC. It encodes CASRAPSETQYF.

This rearrangement joins TRBV18 to TRBJ2-1, with a possible D match to TRBD2 (5 bases). Trimming left V 4 bases short and J 2 bases short, with 12 bases between. Germline lookup yields CDR1 KGHSH and CDR2 LQKENI. This CDR3 has 15 residues. CDR3 residues: CASSRRAGPYNEQFF. Here the CDR3 DNA reads TGTGCCAGCTCACGACGCGCGGGTCCCTACAATGAGCAGTTCTTC.

The table lists this clonotype with a few counts. V usage is TRBV7-9 and J usage is TRBJ2-3; 8 bases are a match to TRBD2. J was trimmed by 6 bases and V by 5 bases; bases with no gene match: 13. The CDR3 has 16 residues. Germline values: CDR1 SEHNR, CDR2 FQNEAQ (reference sequence). This CDR3 reads CASSPASAGVRDTQYF. In DNA, the CDR3 is TGTGCCAGCAGCCCAGCCTCAGCGGGGGTCAGGGATACGCAGTATTTT.

This sequence joins TRBV7-2 and TRBJ2-1, with 7 bases fitting TRBD2. The germline CDR1 and CDR2 sequences are SGHTA and FQGNSA. CDR3 length: 15 residues. With 1 base clipped from V and 5 bases from J, the junction kept 5 bases outside the gene matches. The CDR3 bases are TGTGCCAGCAGCTTAGGTCTAGCGGACCACAATGAGCAGTTCTTC. Translated, it gives CASSLGLADHNEQFF.

The chain employs TRBV5-5 and TRBJ2-7; TRBD2 agrees at 7 bases. This CDR3 has 13 amino acids. Germline assignment: CDR1 SGHKS and CDR2 YYEKEE (reference sequence). Trimming cost V 2 bases and J 1 base; bases outside gene matches: 0. The DNA for the CDR3 is TGTGCCAGCAGCTTCGGGAGGTCCTACGAGCAGTACTTC. This codes for CASSFGRSYEQYF.

This chain links TRBV19 with TRBJ2-5; D is possibly TRBD2 (5 bases). Trimming removed 7 bases from V and 4 bases from J, with 10 bases in between. The germline gives CDR1 LNHDA, CDR2 SQIVND (reference sequence). The CDR3 totals 12 residues. CDR3 nucleotides: TGTGCCAGTAAAGGCGCGGGAGAGACCCAGTACTTC. Amino acids: CASKGAGETQYF.

Points on this clonotype: The junction does not match germline at one end; this may be a read error. The J gene is TRBJ2-1, the V gene TRBV7-2, with 9 positions matching TRBD2. The CDR3 is 15 amino acids. CDR1 SGHTA and CDR2 FQGNSA come from the germline V gene. The CDR3 bases are TGTGCCAGCAGCTTCCTAGCGGGGACCTACAATGTGCAGTTCTTC. It specifies CASSFLAGTYNVQFF. Variable domain in full (rest from reference TRBV7-2 and TRBJ2-1): GAGVSQSPSNKVTEKGKDVELRCDPISGHTALYWYRQSLGQGLEFLIYFQGNSAPDKSGLPSDRFSAERTGGSVSTLTIQRTQQEDSAVYLCASSFLAGTYNVQFFGPGTRLTVL.

This clonotype was seen a few times. This chain links TRBV7-8 with TRBJ1-5, with D unresolved. This CDR3 is 15 amino acids long. The V and J ends lost 4 bases and 6 bases respectively, with 16 bases between them. Germline lookup yields CDR1 SGHVS and CDR2 FQNEAQ. The CDR3 sequence is CASSSWTDLSQPQHF. CDR3 bases: TGTGCCAGCAGCTCTTGGACGGACCTAAGTCAGCCCCAGCATTTT.

This clonotype was recorded at least ten times. This chain links TRBV6-5 with TRBJ2-7, with 11 positions matching TRBD1. With V trimmed by 4 bases and J by 2 bases, 4 bases remained unmatched. This CDR3 contains 15 residues. CDR1 MNHEY and CDR2 SVGAGI come from the germline V gene. CDR3 in DNA: TGTGCCAGCAGTTCGCCGGGACAGGGGGCCTACGAGCAGTACTTC. It yields the protein CASSSPGQGAYEQYF.

This clonotype was counted at least ten times. CDR3 residues: CASSLSSWQPLNTEAFF. CDR3 nucleotides: TGTGCCAGCAGCTTATCGTCGTGGCAGCCCTTGAACACTGAAGCTTTCTTT. The chain carries TRBV7-9 and TRBJ1-1, with D unclear. Trimming pared 2 bases from V and 0 bases from J, leaving 16 bases between. This CDR3 has 17 amino acids. Germline CDR1 is SEHNR and CDR2 is FQNEAQ (reference sequence).

The chain joins TRBV12-3 or TRBV12-4 to TRBJ2-2; 8 bases fit TRBD2. V was pared by 3 bases and J by 7 bases, with 1 base of the junction left unmatched. This CDR3 is built from 13 residues. CDR3 sequence (DNA): TGTGCCAGCAGTTTCGGGGGGGTCGGGGAGCTGTTTTTT. Amino acids: CASSFGGVGELFF.

The chain couples TRBV27 to TRBJ1-2, with TRBD1 identical over 9 bases. Germline V gene lookup returns CDR1 MNHEY and CDR2 SMNVEV (reference sequence). The CDR3 has 16 residues. V lost 6 bases and J lost 8; bases outside the gene matches: 16. The CDR3 DNA reads TGTGCCAGCAGCTTCGCTACTCCGGGACAGGGTGGAGGCTACACCTTC. Translating it yields CASSFATPGQGGGYTF.

In its sample, this clonotype was seen many times. The chain combines TRBV7-3 with TRBJ2-1; 10 bases line up with TRBD2. Germline-derived CDR1 and CDR2 are SGHTA and FQGTGA. The CDR3 contains 16 residues. Trimming took 5 bases from V and 4 from J; bases not matched to a gene: 8. CDR3 sequence: CASSPQLAGTYNEQFF. CDR3 DNA: TGTGCCAGCAGCCCCCAACTAGCGGGAACGTACAATGAGCAGTTCTTC.